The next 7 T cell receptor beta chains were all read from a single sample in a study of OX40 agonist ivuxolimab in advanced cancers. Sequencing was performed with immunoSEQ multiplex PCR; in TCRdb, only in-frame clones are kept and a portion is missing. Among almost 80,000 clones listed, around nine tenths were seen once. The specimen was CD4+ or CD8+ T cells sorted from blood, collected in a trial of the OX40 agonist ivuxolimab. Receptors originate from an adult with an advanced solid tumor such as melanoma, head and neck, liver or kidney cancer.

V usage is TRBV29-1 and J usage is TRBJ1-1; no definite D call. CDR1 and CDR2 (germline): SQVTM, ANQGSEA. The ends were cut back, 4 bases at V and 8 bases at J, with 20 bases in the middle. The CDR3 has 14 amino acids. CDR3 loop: CSVVVDGASREAFF. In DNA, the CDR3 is TGCAGCGTTGTCGTCGACGGCGCTTCAAGGGAAGCTTTCTTT.

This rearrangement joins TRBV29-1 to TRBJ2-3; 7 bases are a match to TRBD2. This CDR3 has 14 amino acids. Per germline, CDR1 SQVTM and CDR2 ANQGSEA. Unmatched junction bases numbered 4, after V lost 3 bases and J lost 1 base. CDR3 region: CSVDRGGGTDTQYF. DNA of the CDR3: TGCAGCGTTGATAGGGGAGGGGGCACAGATACGCAGTATTTT.

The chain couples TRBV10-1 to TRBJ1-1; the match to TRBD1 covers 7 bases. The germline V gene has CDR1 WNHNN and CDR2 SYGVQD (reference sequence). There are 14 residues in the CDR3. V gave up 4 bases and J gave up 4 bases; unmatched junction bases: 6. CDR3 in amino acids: CASSVTGAGTEAFF. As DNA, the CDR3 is TGCGCCAGCAGTGTCACAGGGGCGGGCACTGAAGCTTTCTTT.

The CDR3 sequence: CASSIGTGINQPQHF. CDR3 sequence (DNA): TGTGCCAGTAGTATAGGGACAGGGATCAATCAGCCCCAGCATTTT. The V gene is TRBV19, the J gene TRBJ1-5; 8 positions match TRBD1. The trim removed 1 base at V and 3 bases at J, leaving 2 bases unmatched. The CDR3 is 15 amino acids. From germline, CDR1 is LNHDA and CDR2 SQIVND (reference sequence). Filled out from reference TRBV19 and TRBJ1-5, the complete variable domain reads DGGITQSPKYLFRKEGQNVTLSCEQNLNHDAMYWYRQDPGQGLRLIYYSQIVNDFQKGDIAEGYSVSREKKESFPLTVTSAQKNPTAFYLCASSIGTGINQPQHFGDGTRLSIL.

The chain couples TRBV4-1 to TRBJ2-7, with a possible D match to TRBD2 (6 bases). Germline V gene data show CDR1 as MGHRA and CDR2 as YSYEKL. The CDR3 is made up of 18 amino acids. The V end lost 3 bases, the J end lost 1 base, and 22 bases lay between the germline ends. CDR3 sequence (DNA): TGCGCCAGCAGCCAGCAGCCCCACGGGAGCGCTGAGTCCTACGAGCAGTACTTC. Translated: CASSQQPHGSAESYEQYF.

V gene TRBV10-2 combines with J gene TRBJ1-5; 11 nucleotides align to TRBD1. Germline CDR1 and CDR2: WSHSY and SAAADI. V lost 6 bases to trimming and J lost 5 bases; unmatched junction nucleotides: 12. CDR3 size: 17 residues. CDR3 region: CASSGGQGVEGHQPQHF. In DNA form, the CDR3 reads TGCGCCAGCAGCGGGGGACAGGGGGTAGAGGGTCATCAGCCCCAGCATTTT.

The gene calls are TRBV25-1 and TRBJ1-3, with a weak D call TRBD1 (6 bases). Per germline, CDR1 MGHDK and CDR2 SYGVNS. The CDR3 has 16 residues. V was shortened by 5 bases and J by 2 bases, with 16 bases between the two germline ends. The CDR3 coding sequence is TGTGCCAGCAGTATGCAGGGGAGTTGGACTGGAAACACCATATATTTT. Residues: CASSMQGSWTGNTIYF.